The 20 T cell receptor beta chains listed next were all sequenced from one sample in a study of T cell clonality in common variable immunodeficiency. Data came from immunoSEQ multiplex PCR; TCRdb stores just in-frame clones and leaves some out. The sample presents more than 35,000 clones, none singletons. Sample: peripheral blood mononuclear cells. The receptors here all came from a person aged 18 to 75 in good health.

This clone was observed a handful of times. One end of the junction does not line up with germline, which may come from a read error. The sequenced CDR3 bases are TGTGCCAGTAAGGGACTAGCGGGTCCCTCCCACAATGAG. It codes for CASKGLAGPSHNE. The full CDR3 is CASKGLAGPSHNEQFF. The chain joins TRBV19 to TRBJ2-1, with 12 positions matching TRBD2. The read ends 3 residues before the CDR3 terminus; that terminus is restored from the germline J gene. The CDR3 extends over 16 amino acids. The germline V gene encodes CDR1 LNHDA and CDR2 SQIVND (reference sequence).

This clone was found many times. The observed sequence ends 3 residues before the CDR3 terminus, with the missing tail filled in from the germline J gene. The rearrangement joins TRBV20-1 to TRBJ2-5, with 8 bases aligning to TRBD2. The CDR3 contains 15 residues. The V gene's germline CDR1 is DFQATT and CDR2 SNEGSKA (reference sequence). V lost 5 bases and J lost 5; bases outside the gene matches: 13. CDR3 residues: CSAPPRGGPRETQYF. Incomplete CDR3 DNA: TGCAGTGCTCCGCCCCGGGGGGGGCCGCGGGAGACC.

Ten or more counts support this clone. The read terminates 3 residues before the CDR3 end, so the remaining end is supplied by the germline J gene. The V call is TRBV27, the J call TRBJ2-3; 9 positions agree with TRBD2. CDR1 and CDR2 (germline): MNHEY, SMNVEV (reference sequence). With V trimmed by 5 bases and J by 1 base, 4 bases remained unmatched. The CDR3 sequence is 15 residues long. The sequenced part of the CDR3 DNA is TGTGCCAGCAGTAGTAGCGGGGGCCGCACAGATACG. The encoded protein is CASSSSGGRTDT. The whole CDR3 protein reads CASSSSGGRTDTQYF.

This clone has ten or more counts. The CDR3 loop is CASSGQGATNEKLFF. The part of the CDR3 DNA that was read is TGTGCCAGCAGTGGGCAGGGGGCAACTAATGAAAAA. The chain couples TRBV2 to TRBJ1-4, with 7 bases that match TRBD1. The observed sequence ends 3 residues before the CDR3 terminus, with the missing tail filled in from the germline J gene. The CDR3 extends over 15 amino acids. Per germline, CDR1 SNHLY and CDR2 FYNNEI. V gave up 4 bases and J gave up 0 bases; unmatched junction bases: 2.

This clone was counted ten times or more. Sequencing ends 3 residues short of the CDR3 end; the germline J gene provides the rest. The V gene is TRBV5-1, the J gene TRBJ2-1; perhaps TRBD1 as D (6 bases). Germline-derived CDR1 and CDR2 are SGHRS and YFSETQ. V lost 1 base and J lost 4, with 15 bases in between. This CDR3 spans 16 amino acids. CDR3 bases read: TGCGCCAGCAGCTTGCTTTCAGGGGTGCATTACAATGAG. The encoded protein is CASSLLSGVHYNE. The entire CDR3 protein reads CASSLLSGVHYNEQFF.

This clone was picked up many times. The read gets to within 3 residues of the CDR3 end, and the germline J gene fills in the rest. The chain employs TRBV20-1 and TRBJ2-1, with 7 bases fitting TRBD2. From germline, CDR1 is DFQATT and CDR2 SNEGSKA (reference sequence). This CDR3 has 12 amino acids. The CDR3 here is CAGEISYNEQFF. CDR3 bases read: TGCGCGGGGGAGATCTCCTACAATGAG.

This clone was seen at least ten times. Read data end 3 residues before the CDR3 end; the end is taken from the germline J gene. J is TRBJ2-7 and V is TRBV12-3 or TRBV12-4; 7 bases match TRBD2. The CDR3 spans 15 residues. V was pared by 5 bases and J by 3 bases, with 10 bases of the junction left unmatched. CDR3 bases read: TGTGCCAGCAGTGCCCGGGACTACGGGAACTACGAG. As protein: CASSARDYGNYE. The full CDR3 sequence reads CASSARDYGNYEQYF.

This clone occurred many times. The sequenced fragment ends 3 residues before the CDR3 boundary, so the rest is inferred from the germline J gene. The J gene is TRBJ1-1, the V gene TRBV12-3 or TRBV12-4; 8 bases agree with TRBD1. There are 14 residues in the CDR3. The part of the CDR3 DNA that was read is TGTGCCAGCAGTTTGAAACAGGGGGTAAGGCGG. It is translated as CASSLKQGVRR. The full CDR3 sequence reads CASSLKQGVRRAFF.

At least ten counts were recorded for this clone. The sequenced part of the CDR3 DNA is TGTGCCAGTAGTAAATCACAGACGAACACTGAA. It translates to CASSKSQTNTE. The full CDR3 reads CASSKSQTNTEAFF. The chain is built from TRBV19 and TRBJ1-1; unclear D gene. The read halts 3 residues ahead of the CDR3 end, with the missing end drawn from the germline J gene. Germline V CDR1 and CDR2: LNHDA, SQIVND (reference sequence). V was trimmed by 4 bases and J by 1 base, leaving 10 bases between them. This CDR3 comprises 14 residues.

This clone has at least ten counts. The missing CDR3 end, 3 residues past where the read stops, is filled in from the germline J gene. This chain links TRBV14 with TRBJ2-1, with TRBD1 matching 9 bases. Unmatched junction bases numbered 5, after V lost 3 bases and J lost 2 bases. Germline V lookup: CDR1 SGHDN, CDR2 FVKESK. This CDR3 has 16 amino acids. The CDR3 DNA, read in part, is TGTGCCAGCAGCCAGGAACAGGGGGCCCCCTACAATGAG. Its translation: CASSQEQGAPYNE. The whole CDR3 region reads CASSQEQGAPYNEQFF.

This clone was observed many times. The read falls 3 residues short of the CDR3 end, and the missing part is taken from the germline J gene. This chain connects TRBV28 to TRBJ1-2; TRBD1 aligns across 7 bases. Germline V CDR1 and CDR2: MDHEN, SYDVKM. This CDR3 has 15 amino acids. V dropped 5 bases and J dropped 2; count of bases not matched to a gene: 8. CDR3 protein: CASSAGTDLNYGYTF. The covered CDR3 bases are TGTGCCAGCAGTGCGGGGACAGATCTAAACTATGGC.

This clone was recorded many times. Sequencing ends 3 residues short of the CDR3 end; the germline J gene provides the rest. The gene calls are TRBV19 and TRBJ1-3; D call uncertain. The CDR3 extends over 17 amino acids. Trimming took off 0 bases at V and 9 bases at J, with 21 bases between the two ends. Germline CDR1 is LNHDA and CDR2 is SQIVND (reference sequence). The CDR3 DNA, read in part, is TGTGCCAGTAGTATAGATCTTACGGACTCTGGTTGGGCCACC. Translating it yields CASSIDLTDSGWAT. From start to end, the CDR3 is CASSIDLTDSGWATIYF.

In its sample, this clone was seen many times. Sequencing ends 3 residues short of the CDR3 end; the germline J gene provides the rest. The chain combines TRBV5-4 with TRBJ2-3; 9 nucleotides align to TRBD2. Trimming cost V 4 bases and J 4 bases; bases outside gene matches: 7. The CDR3 has 15 residues. The germline V gene encodes CDR1 SGHNT and CDR2 YYREEE (reference sequence). Incomplete CDR3 DNA: TGTGCCAGCAGCCGGCGGACTAGCGTGGCAGATACG. Translation gives CASSRRTSVADT. The CDR3 as a whole reads CASSRRTSVADTQYF.

This clone was detected many times. The read gets to within 3 residues of the CDR3 end, and the germline J gene fills in the rest. This sequence joins TRBV7-2 and TRBJ2-5; 11 positions match TRBD2. J was trimmed by 4 bases and V by 3 bases; bases with no gene match: 4. The CDR3 is made up of 15 amino acids. The germline CDR1 and CDR2 sequences are SGHTA and FQGNSA. The part of the CDR3 DNA that was read is TGTGCCAGCAGCTTTAGCGGGGGGGCCTCAGAGACC. Translating gives CASSFSGGASET. The whole CDR3 is CASSFSGGASETQYF.

This clone was detected many times. The read comes to an end 3 residues before the CDR3 does, leaving the germline J gene to fill in the end. V is TRBV4-1 and J is TRBJ2-2; 8 bases are a match to TRBD2. The germline CDR1 and CDR2 sequences are MGHRA and YSYEKL. The CDR3 length is 16 residues. Germline trimming cut 0 bases from V and 1 base from J; bases unmatched to any gene: 1. CDR3: CASSQESGRNTGELFF. Incomplete CDR3 DNA: TGCGCCAGCAGCCAAGAGAGCGGGAGGAACACCGGGGAG.

This clone was seen many times. The CDR3 goes on 3 residues after the read ends, and that part is filled in from the germline J gene. J is TRBJ2-1 and V is TRBV9, with D maybe TRBD2 (5 bases). The CDR3 covers 12 residues. Per the germline V gene, CDR1 is SGDLS and CDR2 is YYNGEE. Trimming removed 4 bases at V and 9 bases at J, with 11 bases between. CDR3 DNA (partial): TGTGCCAGCAGCCTTCCCGGGGTTGAG. This gives the protein CASSLPGVE. The entire CDR3 protein is CASSLPGVEQFF. The whole variable domain, remainder taken from reference TRBV9 and TRBJ2-1, is DSGVTQTPKHLITATGQRVTLRCSPRSGDLSVYWYQQSLDQGLQFLIQYYNGEERAKGNILERFSAQQFPDLHSELNLSSLELGDSALYFCASSLPGVEQFFGPGTRLTVL.

Ten or more counts support this clone. Coverage ceases 3 residues before the CDR3 finishes, and the germline J gene fills in the end. This sequence joins TRBV4-2 and TRBJ2-2; 10 bases line up with TRBD2. Unmatched junction bases numbered 8, after V lost 3 bases and J lost 1 base. This CDR3 is built from 18 residues. In germline, CDR1 is LGHNA, CDR2 YNFKEQ. The covered CDR3 bases are TGTGCCAGCAGCCACGGCGATACTAGCGGGGAGAACACCGGGGAG. It encodes CASSHGDTSGENTGE. In full, the CDR3 is CASSHGDTSGENTGELFF.

This clone was counted many times. The CDR3 end is not reached by the read, which stops 3 residues before it; the germline J gene fills it in. The J gene is TRBJ1-1, the V gene TRBV4-2, with D possibly TRBD1 on 5 matching bases. Trimming removed 0 bases at V and 3 bases at J, with 14 bases between. The CDR3 spans 16 residues. CDR1 and CDR2 from the germline V gene are LGHNA and YNFKEQ. The DNA read from the CDR3 is TGTGCCAGCAGCCAAGATAGGGCGGGGGGATACACTGAA. It specifies CASSQDRAGGYTE. The whole CDR3 protein is CASSQDRAGGYTEAFF.

This clone was seen ten or more times. The CDR3 protein is CSVEETANYEQYF. Partial CDR3 DNA: TGCAGCGTTGAAGAAACAGCAAACTACGAG. The V call is TRBV29-1, the J call TRBJ2-7; no reliable D call. The read terminates 3 residues ahead of where the CDR3 ends, so the germline J gene completes it. This CDR3 has 13 amino acids. Germline assignment: CDR1 SQVTM and CDR2 ANQGSEA. Trimming took off 0 bases at V and 3 bases at J, with 9 bases between the two ends.

This clone has a count of ten or more. With the read ending 3 residues before the CDR3 end, the germline J gene is used to fill in that end. This chain connects TRBV6-4 to TRBJ2-1, with 9 bases fitting TRBD2. V lost 3 bases to trimming and J lost 5 bases; unmatched junction nucleotides: 2. The CDR3 is made up of 14 amino acids. Germline assignment: CDR1 MRHNA and CDR2 SNTAGT. This chain's CDR3 is CASSDLAGNNEQFF. The part of the CDR3 DNA that was read is TGTGCCAGCAGTGATCTAGCGGGAAACAATGAG.